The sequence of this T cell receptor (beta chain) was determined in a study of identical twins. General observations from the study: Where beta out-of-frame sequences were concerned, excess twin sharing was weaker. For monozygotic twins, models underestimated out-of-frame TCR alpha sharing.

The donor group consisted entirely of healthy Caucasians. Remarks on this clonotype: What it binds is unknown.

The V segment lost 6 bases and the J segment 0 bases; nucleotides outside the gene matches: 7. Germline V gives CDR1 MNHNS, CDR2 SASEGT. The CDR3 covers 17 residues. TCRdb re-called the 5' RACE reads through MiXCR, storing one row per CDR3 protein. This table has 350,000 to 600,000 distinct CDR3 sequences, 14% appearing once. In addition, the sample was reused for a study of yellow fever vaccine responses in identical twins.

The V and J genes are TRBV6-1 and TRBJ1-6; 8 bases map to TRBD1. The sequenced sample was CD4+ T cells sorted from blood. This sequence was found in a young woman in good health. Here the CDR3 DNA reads TGTGCCAGCAGATCCGACAGGGGAAGCTCCTATAATTCACCCCTCCACTTT. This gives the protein CASRSDRGSSYNSPLHF.